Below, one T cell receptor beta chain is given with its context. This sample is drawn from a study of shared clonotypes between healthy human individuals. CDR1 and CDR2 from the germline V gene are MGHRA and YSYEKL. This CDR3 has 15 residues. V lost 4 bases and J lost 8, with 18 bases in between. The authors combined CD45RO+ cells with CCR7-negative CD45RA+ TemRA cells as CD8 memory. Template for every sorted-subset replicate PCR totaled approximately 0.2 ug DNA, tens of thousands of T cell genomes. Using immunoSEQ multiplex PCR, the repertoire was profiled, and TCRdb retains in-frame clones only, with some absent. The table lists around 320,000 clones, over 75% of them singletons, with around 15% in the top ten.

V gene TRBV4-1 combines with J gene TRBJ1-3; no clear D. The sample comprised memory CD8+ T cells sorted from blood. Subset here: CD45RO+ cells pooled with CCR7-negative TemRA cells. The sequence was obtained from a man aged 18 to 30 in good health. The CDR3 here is CASSPSETATYTIYF. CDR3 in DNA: TGCGCCAGCAGCCCTTCTGAGACGGCTACTTACACCATATATTTT.